A selection of T cell receptor beta chains follows, all from one sample in a study of early T cells in non-severe SARS-CoV-2 infection. One entry per CDR3 protein results from TCRdb running MiXCR on the 5' RACE reads. The top ten clones hold 4.1% of a sample with tens of thousands of distinct CDR3 sequences, around 15% of them seen once. Sequenced material: whole blood, taken at baseline. All receptors derive from an adult who was a healthcare worker with PCR-confirmed SARS-CoV-2 infection or an uninfected control (not recorded which). The CDR3 runs from the conserved cysteine through the conserved F or W. A D gene is named only where the DNA matches it firmly. The size field is filled for only some rows; it gives once, few, many or a size class.

clone_size,v_call,j_call,d_call,cdr3_length,cdr3_aa,cdr3_nt
.,TRBV28,TRBJ2-3,.,12,CASSSTLDTQYF,TGTGCCAGCAGTTCGACCTTAGATACGCAGTATTTT
few,TRBV9,TRBJ1-2,.,14,CASSAQTKGYGYTF,TGTGCCAGCAGCGCCCAGACAAAAGGCTATGGCTACACCTTC
.,TRBV18,TRBJ2-2,TRBD1,17,CASSYTTGTGLNGELFF,TGTGCCAGCTCATATACCACCGGGACAGGATTAAACGGGGAGCTGTTTTTT
few,TRBV27,TRBJ1-2,.,14,CASSPSTGYYGYTF,TGTGCCAGCAGTCCTTCGACAGGCTACTATGGCTACACCTTC
.,TRBV7-8,TRBJ2-3,.,15,CASSQQGSLTDTQYF,TGTGCCAGCAGCCAACAGGGCAGTTTGACAGATACGCAGTATTTT
few,TRBV20-1,TRBJ2-7,.,14,CSATDSPTSYEQYF,TGCAGTGCTACAGACAGTCCAACCTCCTACGAGCAGTACTTC
.,TRBV7-8,TRBJ2-3,.,14,CASSLQGNTDTQYF,TGTGCCAGCAGCTTACAAGGGAACACAGATACGCAGTATTTT
many,TRBV5-1,TRBJ2-7,.,15,CASSRGTTSSYEQYF,TGCGCCAGCAGCCGGGGGACGACCAGCTCCTACGAGCAGTACTTC
.,TRBV6-1,TRBJ2-7,.,13,CASSEQAAYEQYF,TGTGCCAGCAGTGAACAGGCGGCCTACGAGCAGTACTTC
.,TRBV15,TRBJ2-2,.,13,CATSRVGGGELFF,TGTGCCACCAGCAGAGTGGGGGGCGGGGAGCTGTTTTTT